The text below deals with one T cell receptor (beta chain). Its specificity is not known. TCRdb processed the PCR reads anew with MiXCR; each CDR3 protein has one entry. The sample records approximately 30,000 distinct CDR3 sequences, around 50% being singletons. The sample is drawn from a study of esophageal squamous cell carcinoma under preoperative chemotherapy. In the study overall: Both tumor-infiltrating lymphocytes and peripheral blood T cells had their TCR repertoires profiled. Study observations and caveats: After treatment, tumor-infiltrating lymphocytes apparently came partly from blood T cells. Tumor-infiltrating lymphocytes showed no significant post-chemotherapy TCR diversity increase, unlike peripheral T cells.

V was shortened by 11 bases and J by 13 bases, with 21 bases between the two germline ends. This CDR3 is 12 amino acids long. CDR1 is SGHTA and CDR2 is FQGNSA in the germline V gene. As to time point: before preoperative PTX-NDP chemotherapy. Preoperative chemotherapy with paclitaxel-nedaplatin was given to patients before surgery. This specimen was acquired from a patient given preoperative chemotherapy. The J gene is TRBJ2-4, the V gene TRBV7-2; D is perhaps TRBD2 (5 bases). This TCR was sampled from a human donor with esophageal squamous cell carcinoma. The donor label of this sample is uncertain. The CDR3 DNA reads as TGTGCCGGGAGCTGTGACGAGGAGGCCCAGTACTTC. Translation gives CAGSCDEEAQYF.